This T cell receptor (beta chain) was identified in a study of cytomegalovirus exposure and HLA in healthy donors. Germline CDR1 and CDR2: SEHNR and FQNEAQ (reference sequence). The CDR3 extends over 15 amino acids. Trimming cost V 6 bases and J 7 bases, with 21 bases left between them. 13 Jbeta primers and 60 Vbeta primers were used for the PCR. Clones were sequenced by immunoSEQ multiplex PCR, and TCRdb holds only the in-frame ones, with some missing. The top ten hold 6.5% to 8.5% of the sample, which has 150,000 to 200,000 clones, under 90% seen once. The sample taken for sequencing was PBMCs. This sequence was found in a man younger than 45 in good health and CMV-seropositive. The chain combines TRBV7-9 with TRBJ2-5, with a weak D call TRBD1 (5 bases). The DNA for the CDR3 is TGTGCCAGCAGGGACGGCCTGGGGCAGCAGGGGACCCAGTACTTC. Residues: CASRDGLGQQGTQYF. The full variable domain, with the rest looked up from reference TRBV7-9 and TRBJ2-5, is DTGVSQNPRHKITKRGQNVTFRCDPISEHNRLYWYRQTLGQGPEFLTYFQNEAQLEKSRLLSDRFSAERPKGSFSTLEIQRTEQGDSAMYLCASRDGLGQQGTQYFGPGTRLLVL.